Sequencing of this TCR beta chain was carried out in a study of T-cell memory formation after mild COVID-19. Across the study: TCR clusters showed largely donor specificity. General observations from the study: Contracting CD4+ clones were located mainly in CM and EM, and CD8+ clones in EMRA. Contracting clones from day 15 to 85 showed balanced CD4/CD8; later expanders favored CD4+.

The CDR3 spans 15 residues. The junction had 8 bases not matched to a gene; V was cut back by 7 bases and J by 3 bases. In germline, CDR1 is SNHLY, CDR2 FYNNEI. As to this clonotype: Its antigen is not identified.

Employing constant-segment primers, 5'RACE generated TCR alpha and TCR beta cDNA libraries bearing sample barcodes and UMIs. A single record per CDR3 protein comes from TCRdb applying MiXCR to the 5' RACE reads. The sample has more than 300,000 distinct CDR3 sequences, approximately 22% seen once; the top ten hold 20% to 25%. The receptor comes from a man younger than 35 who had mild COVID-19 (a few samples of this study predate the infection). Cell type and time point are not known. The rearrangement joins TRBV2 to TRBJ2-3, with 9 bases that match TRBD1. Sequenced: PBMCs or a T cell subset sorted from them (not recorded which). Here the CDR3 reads CASTLGTGLTDTQYF. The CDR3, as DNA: TGTGCCAGCACCCTCGGGACAGGGCTTACAGATACGCAGTATTTT.